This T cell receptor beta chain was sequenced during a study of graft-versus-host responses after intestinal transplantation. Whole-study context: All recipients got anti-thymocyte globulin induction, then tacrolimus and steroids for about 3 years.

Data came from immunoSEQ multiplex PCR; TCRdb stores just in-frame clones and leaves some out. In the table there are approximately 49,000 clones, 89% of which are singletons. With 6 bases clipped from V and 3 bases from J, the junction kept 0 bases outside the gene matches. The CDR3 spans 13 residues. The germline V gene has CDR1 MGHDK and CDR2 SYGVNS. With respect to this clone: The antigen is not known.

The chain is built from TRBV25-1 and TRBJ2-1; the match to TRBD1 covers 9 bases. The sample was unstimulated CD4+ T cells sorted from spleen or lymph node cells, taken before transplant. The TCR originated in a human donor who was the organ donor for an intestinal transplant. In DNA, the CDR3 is TGTGCCAGCAGGACAGGGGGCTACAATGAGCAGTTCTTC. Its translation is CASRTGGYNEQFF.